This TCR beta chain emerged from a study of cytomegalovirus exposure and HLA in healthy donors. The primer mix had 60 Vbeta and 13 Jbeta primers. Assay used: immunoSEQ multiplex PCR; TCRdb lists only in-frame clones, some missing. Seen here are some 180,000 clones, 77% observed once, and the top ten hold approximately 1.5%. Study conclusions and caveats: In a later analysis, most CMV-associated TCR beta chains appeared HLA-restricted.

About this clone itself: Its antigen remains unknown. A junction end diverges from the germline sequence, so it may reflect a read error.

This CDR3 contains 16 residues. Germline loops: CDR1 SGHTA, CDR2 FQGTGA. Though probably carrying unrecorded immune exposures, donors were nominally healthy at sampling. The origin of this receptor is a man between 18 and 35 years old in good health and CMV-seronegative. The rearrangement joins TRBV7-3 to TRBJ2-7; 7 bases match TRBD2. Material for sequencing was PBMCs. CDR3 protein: CSSSLGSGGSSYEQYF. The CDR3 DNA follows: TGTTCCAGCAGCTTAGGGTCAGGCGGGAGCTCCTACGAGCAGTACTTC.